The clone carrying this T cell receptor beta chain appeared a single time. As yet, its antigen is unknown. The record originates from a study of cytomegalovirus exposure and HLA in healthy donors. Overall study findings and caveats: Within a later analysis, the majority of CMV-associated TCR beta chains appeared HLA-restricted.

The PCR ran on 60 Vbeta and 13 Jbeta primers. The protocol was immunoSEQ multiplex PCR, while the TCRdb copy is restricted to in-frame clones and leaves out a portion. The sample records roughly 150,000 clones, around two thirds being singletons. The ends were cut back, 3 bases at V and 5 bases at J, with 17 bases in the middle. Germline CDR1 reads SNHLY; CDR2 reads FYNNEI. The CDR3 contains 16 residues. The clonotype was recovered from a man aged 25-40 years in good health and CMV-seropositive. The chain combines TRBV2 with TRBJ2-1, with TRBD1 as a possible D gene (6 bases). Material: PBMCs. The CDR3 coding sequence is TGTGCCAGCAGTGACTGGTTCGGGACATCTAACAATGAGCAGTTCTTC. Translating it yields CASSDWFGTSNNEQFF. Drawing the rest from reference TRBV2 and TRBJ2-1, the complete variable domain is EPEVTQTPSHQVTQMGQEVILRCVPISNHLYFYWYRQILGQKVEFLVSFYNNEISEKSEIFDDQFSVERPDGSNFTLKIRSTKLEDSAMYFCASSDWFGTSNNEQFFGPGTRLTVL.